This T cell receptor beta chain was captured by sequencing in a study of T cell repertoires in cytomegalovirus infection. General study points: Predominance within the ex vivo response was attributable to HLA-C-restricted CMV-specific TCR beta clonotypes.

The CDR3 is 14 residues long. V lost 3 bases, J lost 0 bases, and 6 bases lay in between. On this clonotype itself: Its antigen is unknown.

Using its own MiXCR run on the reads, TCRdb lists one record per CDR3 protein. The table lists 570,000 or so distinct CDR3 sequences, roughly 43% of them singletons. Specimen: cultured PBMCs, collected from culture after CMV antigen stimulation. The chain recombines TRBV12-3 or TRBV12-4 with TRBJ2-1, with no clear D. The sequence came from a human donor in good health (CMV status not recorded). Some clones in this sample may be carry-over from other donors' samples. CDR3 DNA sequence: TGTGCCAGCAGTTTGCAGGCCTCCTACAATGAGCAGTTCTTC. Translation: CASSLQASYNEQFF.